This T cell receptor beta chain was found in a study of blood T cell repertoires in COVID-19. Study overall: Sample material is recorded as cDNA or gDNA derived from T cells, B-cell-depleted T cells, or PBMCs.

Self-reported history from a screening survey and questionnaire set each donor's cohort. Cohort 3 donors were reported recovered after two negative PCRs, clearance, or symptom resolution. Trimming took off 2 bases at V and 2 bases at J, with 13 bases between the two ends. Looked up from germline, CDR1 is LNHDA and CDR2 is SQIVND (reference sequence). The CDR3 runs to 15 residues. Source study methods: Quantification of nucleated cells was approximated via reference gene primer amplification. Some clones are missing from TCRdb's copy, which holds only in-frame ones; the method was immunoSEQ multiplex PCR. V and J calls and clone size are those listed in that table; D and trimming were worked out from the DNA. The sample contains 360,000 or so clones, roughly 90% of which appear only once.

Material for sequencing was PBMCs or T cells enriched from blood (not recorded which). The chain uses TRBV19 and TRBJ2-7; TRBD1 might be the D (5 bases). This receptor was identified in a woman under 40 who had recovered from COVID-19. Written as DNA, the CDR3 is TGTGCCAGTAGTATAAGTGGAGCAGGGACCTACGAGCAGTACTTC. It is translated as CASSISGAGTYEQYF.